This paragraph covers one T cell receptor (beta chain) sequence. Time point noted: pretreatment peripheral blood. Clones were sequenced by immunoSEQ multiplex PCR, and TCRdb holds only the in-frame ones, with some missing. Among approximately 70,000 clones listed, 65% to 85% were seen once. The record originates from a study of PD-L1 blockade in urothelial cancer. Study context: Patients went on atezolizumab at some point between 2012 and 2014, receiving 1,200 mg intravenously every 3 weeks. Of roughly 31 patients, around 25 were males with bladder-origin urothelial cancer. The researchers analyzed blood 3 weeks (second dose) and 6 weeks after treatment start.

Germline CDR1 reads SEHNR; CDR2 reads FQNEAQ (reference sequence). Germline trimming cut 5 bases from V and 2 bases from J; bases unmatched to any gene: 3. The CDR3 has 15 residues. The chain carries TRBV7-9 and TRBJ2-7; TRBD2 aligns across 13 bases. The clonotype comes from a woman aged 70-85 years with urothelial cancer. Sequencing used PBMCs, obtained around atezolizumab (anti-PD-L1) treatment. DNA of the CDR3: TGTGCCAGCAGCCAACTAGCGGGAGGGACCTACGAGCAGTACTTC. Residues: CASSQLAGGTYEQYF.